What follows is one T cell receptor (beta chain) and its context. The junction departs from germline at one end; a sequencing error may be responsible. Sequenced by immunoSEQ multiplex PCR; TCRdb stores in-frame clones only, minus some. The sample has some 130,000 clones; around nine tenths are singletons. Germline loops: CDR1 KGHSH, CDR2 LQKENI. This CDR3 region has 17 residues. This record belongs to a study of control samples from healthy donors and cancer patients. The chain combines TRBV18 with TRBJ1-1; D gene ambiguous. Sequencing was performed on blood. The TCR was taken from a man aged 30 to 39 in good health. This CDR3 is CASSPPRSPRMNTETFF. The CDR3 DNA reads TGTGCCAGCTCACCACCCCGCTCGCCGAGGATGAACACTGAAACTTTCTTT.